This TCR beta chain was found in a study of blood T cells in healthy people across ages. Study observations and caveats: Naive T cell percentage showed a strong correlation with TCR beta diversity. Per-million-T-cell TCR beta diversity fell roughly linearly with age. Lack of knowledge of donor CMV status possibly confounded expanded clonotype changes.

As concerns this clonotype: Its matching antigen is unknown. Sequence at one end of the junction differs from germline and may be a read error.

It was with a sample-barcoded 5' primer and a J-beta primer mix that a second PCR of roughly 6 to 11 cycles was run. TCRdb ran MiXCR on the 5' RACE reads and lists one entry per CDR3 protein. This sample carries about 1,000,000 distinct CDR3 sequences, over 35% of them seen once, and the ten largest clones take approximately 17%. Each sample yielded at least 6.5 million isolated PBMCs. The CDR3 is 16 residues long. Input material: blood. The J gene is TRBJ2-3, the V gene TRBV12-3 or TRBV12-4; possible D gene TRBD1, 6 bases. This clonotype was obtained from a woman in her fifties or sixties in good health. The CDR3, as DNA: TGTGCCAGCAGCTCCCATGGCACAGGGTCAGCAGATACGCAGTATTTC. It is translated as CASSSHGTGSADTQYF.